This T cell receptor (beta chain) was profiled in a study of blood T cell repertoires in COVID-19. Across the whole study: Samples came from the United States, Italy and Spain, spanning acute and convalescent COVID-19. T cells, B-cell-depleted T cells, or PBMCs supplied cDNA or gDNA.

The CDR3 has 14 residues. The V gene end was trimmed by 4 bases and the J gene end by 9 bases; junction bases not matched to a gene: 6. Germline lookup yields CDR1 SGHTA and CDR2 FQGTGA. Authors' data handling: Estimated nucleated cell counts came from reference gene primer amplification. Method: immunoSEQ multiplex PCR; TCRdb's copy keeps in-frame clones and lacks some. V and J calls and clone size are those listed in that table; D and trimming were worked out from the DNA. The sample has about 97,000 clones, around 87% seen once; the top ten hold 15% to 20%. The gene calls are TRBV7-3 and TRBJ1-1; 12 bases map to TRBD1. The sample comprised peripheral blood. This TCR was recovered from a human donor in a cohort sampled during active COVID-19. The CDR3 DNA follows: TGTGCCAGCAGCTCCGGGACAGGGGGCTCTCAAGCTTTCTTT. This gives the protein CASSSGTGGSQAFF.